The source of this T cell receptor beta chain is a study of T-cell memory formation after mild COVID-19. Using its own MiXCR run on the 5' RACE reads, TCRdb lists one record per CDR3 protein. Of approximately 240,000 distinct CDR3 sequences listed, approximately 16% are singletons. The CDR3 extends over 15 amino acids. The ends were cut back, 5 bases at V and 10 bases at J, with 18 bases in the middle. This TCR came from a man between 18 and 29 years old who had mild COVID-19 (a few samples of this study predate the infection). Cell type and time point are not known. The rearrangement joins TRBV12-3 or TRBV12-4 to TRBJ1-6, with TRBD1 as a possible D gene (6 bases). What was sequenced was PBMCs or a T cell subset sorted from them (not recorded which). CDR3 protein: CASSPADRTVSPLHF. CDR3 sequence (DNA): TGTGCCAGCAGTCCAGCCGACAGGACGGTCTCACCCCTCCACTTT.